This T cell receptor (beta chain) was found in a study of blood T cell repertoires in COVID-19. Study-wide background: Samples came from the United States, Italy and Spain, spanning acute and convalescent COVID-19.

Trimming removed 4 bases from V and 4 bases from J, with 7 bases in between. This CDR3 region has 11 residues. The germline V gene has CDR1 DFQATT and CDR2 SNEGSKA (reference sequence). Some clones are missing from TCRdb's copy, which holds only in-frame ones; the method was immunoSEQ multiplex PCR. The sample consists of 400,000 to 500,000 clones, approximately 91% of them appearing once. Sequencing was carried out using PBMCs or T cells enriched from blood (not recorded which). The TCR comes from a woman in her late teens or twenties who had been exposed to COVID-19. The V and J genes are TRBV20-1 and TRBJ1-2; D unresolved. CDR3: CSAISGYGYTF. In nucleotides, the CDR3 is TGCAGTGCTATCTCAGGCTATGGCTACACCTTC.